Following are 7 T cell receptor beta chains from one sample sequenced in a study of OX40 agonist ivuxolimab in advanced cancers. The method was the immunoSEQ multiplex PCR assay. The table was pulled from immuneACCESS by TCRdb, which kept in-frame rearrangements only. Such tables lose some clones; where checked, under half of the loss comes from unresolved V genes, and the rest has no known cause. The sample table shows around 30,000 clones, and approximately 84% are seen once. The top ten clones comprise 20% to 25% of the sample. The sequences come from CD4+ or CD8+ T cells sorted from blood, collected in a trial of the OX40 agonist ivuxolimab. The receptors here all came from an adult with an advanced solid tumor such as melanoma, head and neck, liver or kidney cancer.

The rearrangement joins TRBV27 to TRBJ2-1, with a possible D match to TRBD2 (5 bases). The CDR3 loop spans 14 amino acids. Germline V CDR1 and CDR2: MNHEY, SMNVEV (reference sequence). V was pared by 5 bases and J by 3 bases, with 11 bases between. CDR3 region: CASSQKRDYNEQFF. The CDR3 DNA sequence: TGTGCCAGCAGTCAAAAGAGGGACTACAATGAGCAGTTCTTC.

This clone came up once. This chain connects TRBV19 to TRBJ2-2; TRBD1 matches at 8 bases. The germline gives CDR1 LNHDA, CDR2 SQIVND (reference sequence). The CDR3 has 17 residues. The V and J ends lost 5 bases and 0 bases, in that order; junction bases with no gene match: 8. CDR3: CASSPYWTGTNTGELFF. CDR3 coding DNA: TGTGCCAGTAGTCCCTACTGGACAGGGACGAACACCGGGGAGCTGTTTTTT.

This sequence joins TRBV9 and TRBJ2-5, with TRBD2 matching 8 bases. Unmatched junction bases numbered 7, after V lost 0 bases and J lost 6 bases. The CDR3 loop spans 15 amino acids. Germline-derived CDR1 and CDR2 are SGDLS and YYNGEE. CDR3 amino acids: CASSVDPGGRKTQYF. The CDR3 region has the DNA TGTGCCAGCAGCGTAGACCCGGGGGGGAGAAAGACCCAGTACTTC.

The rearrangement joins TRBV11-2 to TRBJ2-7, with D perhaps matching TRBD1 or TRBD2 (5 bases each). Looked up from germline, CDR1 is SGHAT and CDR2 is FQNNGV. Trimming removed 2 bases at V and 2 bases at J, with 10 bases between. The CDR3 loop spans 14 amino acids. The CDR3 DNA follows: TGTGCCAGCAGCTTAACCGGGACCCCCTACGAGCAGTACTTC. Protein sequence: CASSLTGTPYEQYF.

The CDR3 region has the DNA TGTGCCAGCAGCACAAAGGGGTTGGCGGATACGCAGTATTTT. Protein sequence: CASSTKGLADTQYF. The gene calls are TRBV7-9 and TRBJ2-3, with D perhaps matching TRBD1 (5 bases). Germline V gene lookup returns CDR1 SEHNR and CDR2 FQNEAQ (reference sequence). The V and J ends lost 5 bases and 6 bases respectively, with 15 bases between them. The CDR3 extends over 14 amino acids.

This rearrangement joins TRBV4-2 to TRBJ1-6; TRBD1 agrees at 9 bases. V lost 3 bases, J lost 6 bases, and 6 bases stayed unmatched. This CDR3 comprises 16 residues. Germline CDR1 LGHNA, CDR2 YNFKEQ. CDR3 nucleotides: TGTGCCAGCAGCCAGAGGACAGGGGCTAGTAATTCACCCCTCCACTTT. Its translation: CASSQRTGASNSPLHF.

The chain combines TRBV9 with TRBJ2-7; weak D call: TRBD1 (6 bases). Germline loops: CDR1 SGDLS, CDR2 YYNGEE. Trimming removed 0 bases at V and 4 bases at J, with 11 bases between. The CDR3 loop spans 14 amino acids. The CDR3 DNA sequence: TGTGCCAGCAGCGTAGCCGGACAGCCTTACGAGCAGTACTTC. Its translation: CASSVAGQPYEQYF.